This T cell receptor beta chain was captured by sequencing in a study of shared clonotypes between healthy human individuals. Study summary: Plates per donor: three CD4 naive, three CD4 memory, two CD8 naive, one CD8 memory. Findings and limits, study-wide: Generation probabilities were higher for clonotypes shared across all four sorted-subset donors than for unshared ones. It was expected that sequencing depth would affect clonotype sharing among donors.

About this clone itself: The target antigen is unknown.

TCRdb's table, derived via immunoSEQ multiplex PCR, lists solely in-frame clones and lacks some. The sample has some 2 million clones, about 95% seen once; the top ten hold about 1.1%. CD8 cells regarded as naive lacked CD45RO, were positively chosen for CCR7, and omitted terminally differentiated effector memory CD45RA+ cells. Per the germline V gene, CDR1 is SNHLY and CDR2 is FYNNEI. The CDR3 sequence is 16 residues long. Trimming left V 7 bases short and J 3 bases short, with 22 bases between. This sequence originates from a man between 18 and 29 years old in good health. This chain uses TRBV2 with TRBJ2-7, with TRBD1 as a possible D gene (5 bases). The specimen was naive CD8+ T cells sorted from blood. The CDR3 loop is CASKDQTGSRVYEQYF. DNA of the CDR3: TGTGCCAGCAAGGATCAAACAGGTTCGAGAGTCTACGAGCAGTACTTC. Complete variable domain (other parts from reference TRBV2 and TRBJ2-7): EPEVTQTPSHQVTQMGQEVILRCVPISNHLYFYWYRQILGQKVEFLVSFYNNEISEKSEIFDDQFSVERPDGSNFTLKIRSTKLEDSAMYFCASKDQTGSRVYEQYFGPGTRLTVT.